This TCR beta chain was recorded in a study of blood T cell repertoires in COVID-19. The table came from immunoSEQ multiplex PCR; TCRdb's copy has only in-frame clones and leaves some out. There are approximately 280,000 clones in the sample; roughly 89% occur only once, and about 4.6% lies in the top ten. CDR1 is LNHDA and CDR2 is SQIVND in the germline V gene (reference sequence). V lost 3 bases and J lost 7; bases outside the gene matches: 4. This CDR3 contains 14 residues. J is TRBJ2-1 and V is TRBV19, with 9 bases fitting TRBD1. The source is a man aged 40-50 years with acute or convalescent COVID-19. Sequencing input: peripheral blood. The CDR3 sequence is CASSIRTGANEQFF. In DNA, the CDR3 is TGTGCCAGTAGTATCAGGACAGGGGCGAATGAGCAGTTCTTC. The full variable domain, rest sourced from reference TRBV19 and TRBJ2-1, is DGGITQSPKYLFRKEGQNVTLSCEQNLNHDAMYWYRQDPGQGLRLIYYSQIVNDFQKGDIAEGYSVSREKKESFPLTVTSAQKNPTAFYLCASSIRTGANEQFFGPGTRLTVL.